This T cell receptor beta chain is drawn from a study of blood T cell repertoires in COVID-19. Across the study: Samples came from the United States, Italy and Spain, spanning acute and convalescent COVID-19. PBMCs, B-cell-depleted T cells, or T cells provided the cDNA or gDNA that made up the material.

CDR1 and CDR2 (germline): SGHVS, FNYEAQ. Trimming pared 3 bases from V and 7 bases from J, leaving 15 bases between. The CDR3 sequence is 15 residues long. Authors' analysis steps: Using reference gene primer amplification, nucleated cell counts were estimated. Assay: immunoSEQ multiplex PCR; the TCRdb copy retains only in-frame clones and omits some. V, J and clone size are those of that table, while D and trimming were read from the DNA. The repertoire holds about 71,000 clones, 89% seen once, with roughly 8.8% in the top ten. The sample was peripheral blood. V usage is TRBV7-6 and J usage is TRBJ1-4, with TRBD1 as a possible D gene (6 bases). The sequence was obtained from a man aged 50-59 years with active COVID-19. The CDR3 spells CASSFDGGASEKLFF. The CDR3 nucleotides read TGTGCCAGCAGCTTCGACGGGGGGGCGAGTGAAAAACTGTTTTTT.